This entry describes one T cell receptor (beta chain). The data originate from a study of graft-versus-host responses after intestinal transplantation. Study-level points and caveats: GvH clonotypes were identified within recipient marrow, with a subset emerging first in ileum or blood.

CDR1 and CDR2 (germline): SGHNT, YYREEE (reference sequence). The CDR3 spans 17 residues. The V and J ends lost 0 bases and 10 bases, in that order; junction bases with no gene match: 16. Profiled with immunoSEQ multiplex PCR; TCRdb holds only in-frame clones, not every one. The sample consists of about 18,000 clones, 38% of them appearing once. The sequences come from alloreactive CD4+ T cells from a mixed lymphocyte reaction culture, collected before intestinal transplant. Subset reported: CFSE-low proliferating T cells sorted from approximately 6-day pre-transplant mixed lymphocyte reaction (GvH or HvG direction). The clonotype comes from a human patient who received an intestinal transplant. The chain employs TRBV5-4 and TRBJ2-1, with 7 positions matching TRBD2. The CDR3 here is CASSLAAGALGSGEQFF. For the CDR3, the DNA is TGTGCCAGCAGCTTGGCCGCGGGAGCCCTCGGGTCGGGAGAGCAGTTCTTC. Drawing the rest from reference TRBV5-4 and TRBJ2-1, the complete variable domain is ETGVTQSPTHLIKTRGQQVTLRCSSQSGHNTVSWYQQALGQGPQFIFQYYREEENGRGNFPPRFSGLQFPNYSSELNVNALELDDSALYLCASSLAAGALGSGEQFFGPGTRLTVL.